The T cell receptor beta chain described here comes from a study of T-cell reconstitution after alpha-beta-depleted transplantation in children (dated by TCRdb to the mid-2010s). Turning to the overall study: Using TCR repertoire profiling, the study quantitatively followed how T-cell immune reconstitution unfolded in children after TCRalphabeta/CD19-depleted allogeneic hematopoietic cell transplantation. What the research found in general, with its limitations: Over subsequent months, a decline in hyperexpanded clone frequencies was noted, and after one year, T-cell counts and TCRbeta diversity were mostly ascribed to newly produced T cells. Apparently early alphabetaT-cell count recovery about two months after transplant reportedly relied on only several hundred rapidly expanded clones derived from non-depleted graft cells. In some patients, high TCRbeta diversity at day 60 was attributed to recipient T cells and intrathymic progenitors that had survived conditioning.

Trimming leaves V shorter by 0 bases and J shorter by 8 bases, with the junction holding 11 bases beyond the gene matches. Via the germline V gene, CDR1 is MNHEY and CDR2 SVGEGT. From the cysteine through the phenylalanine, the CDR3 covers 17 amino acids. Just CDR3 DNA is preserved here, 51 bases in frame from base 1. This specimen's treatment or condition label, interpreted: allogeneic hematopoietic cell transplantation with graft depleted of TCRalphabeta T cells and CD19 B cells. The children who served as transplant recipients had been given grafts of TCRalphabeta/CD19-depleted allogeneic hematopoietic cells. The library was obtained by PCR. Reads for this sample came from an Illumina HiSeq 2500. TCR library preparation used molecular barcoding, with unique molecular identifiers applied to normalize quantification of the TCRbeta repertoire. TCRdb reanalyzed the raw reads on its own, using fastp at Q25 for trimming and MiXCR for clone calling, and kept in-frame beta chains. Rows with a matching CDR3 protein are joined into one entry that keeps the most common DNA and genes. The sample data list roughly 570,000 distinct CDR3 sequences, and 27% of these were observed just once. About 35% of the sample comes from the top ten.

This clonotype was observed once. Its antigen has not been determined. Base-call qualities are not available, and no considerably larger clone is one nucleotide away. Sequences were derived from PBMCs, sampled before TCRalphabeta/CD19-depleted stem cell transplant. This chain is built from TRBV6-2 or TRBV6-3 and TRBJ2-1, with TRBD2 matching 9 junction bases. The source of this sequence is a boy younger than two with Wiskott-Aldrich syndrome, due to receive a stem cell transplant. The DNA is as follows: TGTGCCAGCAGTTACTCTAGCGGGAGAAAAAGTTTCGATGAGCAGTTCTTC. It is translated as CASSYSSGRKSFDEQFF.